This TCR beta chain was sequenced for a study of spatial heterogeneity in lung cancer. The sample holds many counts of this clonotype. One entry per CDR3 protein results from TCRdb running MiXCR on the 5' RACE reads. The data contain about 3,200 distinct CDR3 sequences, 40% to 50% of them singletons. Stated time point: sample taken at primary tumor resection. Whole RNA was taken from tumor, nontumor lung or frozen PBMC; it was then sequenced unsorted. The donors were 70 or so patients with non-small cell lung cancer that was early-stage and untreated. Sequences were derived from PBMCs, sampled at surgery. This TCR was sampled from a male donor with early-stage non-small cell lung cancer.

The CDR3 loop is CATSPKRTDTQYF. The CDR3 nucleotides read TGTGCCACCAGTCCGAAGCGTACAGATACGCAGTATTTT. The chain joins TRBV24-1 to TRBJ2-3; no reliable D call. This CDR3 has 13 amino acids. Trimming pared 6 bases from V and 3 bases from J, leaving 9 bases between. Germline V gene data show CDR1 as KGHDR and CDR2 as SFDVKD.